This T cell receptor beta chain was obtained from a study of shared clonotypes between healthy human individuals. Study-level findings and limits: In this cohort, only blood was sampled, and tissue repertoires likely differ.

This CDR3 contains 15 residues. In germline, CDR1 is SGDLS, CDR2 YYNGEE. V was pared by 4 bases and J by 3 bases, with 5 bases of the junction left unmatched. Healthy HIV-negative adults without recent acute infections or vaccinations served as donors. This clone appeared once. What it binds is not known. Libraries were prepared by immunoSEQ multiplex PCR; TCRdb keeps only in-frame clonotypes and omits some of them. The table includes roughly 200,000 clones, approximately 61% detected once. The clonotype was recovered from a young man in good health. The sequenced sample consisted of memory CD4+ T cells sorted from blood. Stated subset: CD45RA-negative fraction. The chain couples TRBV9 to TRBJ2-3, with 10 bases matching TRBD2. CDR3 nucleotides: TGTGCCAGCAGCCGAGCGGGAGGGCCGACAGATACGCAGTATTTT. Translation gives CASSRAGGPTDTQYF.